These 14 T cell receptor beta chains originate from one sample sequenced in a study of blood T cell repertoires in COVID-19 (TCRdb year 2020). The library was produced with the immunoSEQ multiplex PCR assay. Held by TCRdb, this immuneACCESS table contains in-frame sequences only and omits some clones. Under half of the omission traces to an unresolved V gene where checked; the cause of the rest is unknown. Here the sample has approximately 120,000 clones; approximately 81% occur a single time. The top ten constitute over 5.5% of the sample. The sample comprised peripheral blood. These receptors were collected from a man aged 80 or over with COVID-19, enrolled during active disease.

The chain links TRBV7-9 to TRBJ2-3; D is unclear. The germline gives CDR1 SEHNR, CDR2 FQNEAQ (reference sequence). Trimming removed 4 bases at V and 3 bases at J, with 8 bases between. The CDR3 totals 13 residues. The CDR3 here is CASSYDWTDTQYF. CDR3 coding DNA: TGTGCCAGCAGCTACGACTGGACAGATACGCAGTATTTT.

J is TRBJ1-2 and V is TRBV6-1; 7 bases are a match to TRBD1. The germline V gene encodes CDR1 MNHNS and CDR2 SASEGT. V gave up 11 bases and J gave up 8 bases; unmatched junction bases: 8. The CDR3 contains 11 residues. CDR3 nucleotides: TGTGCCGCAAGTGGAGGGGGCGGCTACACCTTC. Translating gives CAASGGGGYTF.

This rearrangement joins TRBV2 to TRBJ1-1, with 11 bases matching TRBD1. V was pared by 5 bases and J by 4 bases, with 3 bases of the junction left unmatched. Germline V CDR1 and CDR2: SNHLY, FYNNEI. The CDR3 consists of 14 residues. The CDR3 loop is CASSWDRGATEAFF. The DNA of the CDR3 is TGTGCCAGCAGTTGGGACAGGGGGGCCACTGAAGCTTTCTTT.

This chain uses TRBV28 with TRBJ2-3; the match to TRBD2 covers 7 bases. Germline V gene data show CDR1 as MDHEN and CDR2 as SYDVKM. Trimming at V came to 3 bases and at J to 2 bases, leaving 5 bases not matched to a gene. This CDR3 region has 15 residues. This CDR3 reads CASSLYGRHTDTQYF. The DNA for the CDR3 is TGTGCCAGCAGTTTGTACGGGAGGCACACAGATACGCAGTATTTT.

The CDR3 protein is CASTHGSTDTQYF. The CDR3 DNA reads as TGTGCCAGCACCCACGGGAGCACAGATACGCAGTATTTT. The rearrangement uses TRBV6-5 and TRBJ2-3; D is ambiguous. V lost 7 bases and J lost 0, with 8 bases in between. CDR3 length equals 13 residues. Germline assignment: CDR1 MNHEY and CDR2 SVGAGI.

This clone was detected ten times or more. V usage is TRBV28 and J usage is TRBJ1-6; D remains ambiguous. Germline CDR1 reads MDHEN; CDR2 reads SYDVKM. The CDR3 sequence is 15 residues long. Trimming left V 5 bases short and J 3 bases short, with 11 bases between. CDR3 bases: TGTGCCAGCAGTCCGGACGGGGACTATAATTCACCCCTCCACTTT. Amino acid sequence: CASSPDGDYNSPLHF.

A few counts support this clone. The CDR3 DNA reads as TGTGCCAGCAGCCAGAATAGCGGGAGGGCCCAAGAGACCCAGTACTTC. This codes for CASSQNSGRAQETQYF. The chain uses TRBV4-2 and TRBJ2-5, with 11 positions matching TRBD2. The ends lost 3 bases at V and 1 base at J; junction bases unmatched: 4. Germline assignment: CDR1 LGHNA and CDR2 YNFKEQ. The CDR3 loop spans 16 amino acids.

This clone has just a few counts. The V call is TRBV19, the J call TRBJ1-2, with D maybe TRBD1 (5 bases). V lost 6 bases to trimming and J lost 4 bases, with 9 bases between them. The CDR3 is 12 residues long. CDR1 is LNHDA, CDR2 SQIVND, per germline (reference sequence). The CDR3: CASRRQSYGYTF. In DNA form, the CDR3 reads TGTGCCAGTAGAAGACAGAGCTATGGCTACACCTTC.

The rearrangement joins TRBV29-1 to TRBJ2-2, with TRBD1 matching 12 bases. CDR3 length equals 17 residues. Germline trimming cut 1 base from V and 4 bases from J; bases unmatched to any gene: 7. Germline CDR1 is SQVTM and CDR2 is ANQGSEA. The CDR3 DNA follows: TGCAGCGTTGAAGTTGGGGACAGGGGGCCCTCCACCGGGGAGCTGTTTTTT. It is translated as CSVEVGDRGPSTGELFF.

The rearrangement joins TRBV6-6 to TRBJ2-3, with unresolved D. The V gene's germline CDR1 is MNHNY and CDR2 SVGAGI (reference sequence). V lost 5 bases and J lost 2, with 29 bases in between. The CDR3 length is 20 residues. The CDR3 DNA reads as TGTGCCAGCAGTCGCCTTCCCTTTAAAGCCGTCAGCGAGGCCACAGATACGCAGTATTTT. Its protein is CASSRLPFKAVSEATDTQYF.

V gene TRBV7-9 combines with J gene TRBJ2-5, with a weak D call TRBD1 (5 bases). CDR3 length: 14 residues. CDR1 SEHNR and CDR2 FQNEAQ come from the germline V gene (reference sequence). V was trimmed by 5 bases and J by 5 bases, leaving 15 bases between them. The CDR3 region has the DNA TGTGCCAGCAGCGAAATTGTGGGGCTTGAGACCCAGTACTTC. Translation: CASSEIVGLETQYF.

CDR3: CASSLGLAESYEQYF. CDR3 nucleotide sequence: TGCGCCAGCAGCTTGGGACTAGCGGAGTCCTACGAGCAGTACTTC. The gene calls are TRBV5-1 and TRBJ2-7; 9 bases line up with TRBD2. The V gene's germline CDR1 is SGHRS and CDR2 YFSETQ. The CDR3 consists of 15 residues. Trimming removed 0 bases from V and 1 base from J; junction bases left unmatched: 2.

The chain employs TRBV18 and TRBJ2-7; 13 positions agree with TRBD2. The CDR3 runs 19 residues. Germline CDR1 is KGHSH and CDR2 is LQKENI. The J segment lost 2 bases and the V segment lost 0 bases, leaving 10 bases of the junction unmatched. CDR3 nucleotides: TGTGCCAGCTCACCACCAGGACTAGCGGGAGTCCTGGGTCCCTACGAGCAGTACTTC. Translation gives CASSPPGLAGVLGPYEQYF. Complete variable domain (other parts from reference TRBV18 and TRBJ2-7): NAGVMQNPRHLVRRRGQEARLRCSPMKGHSHVYWYRQLPEEGLKFMVYLQKENIIDESGMPKERFSAEFPKEGPSILRIQQVVRGDSAAYFCASSPPGLAGVLGPYEQYFGPGTRLTVT.

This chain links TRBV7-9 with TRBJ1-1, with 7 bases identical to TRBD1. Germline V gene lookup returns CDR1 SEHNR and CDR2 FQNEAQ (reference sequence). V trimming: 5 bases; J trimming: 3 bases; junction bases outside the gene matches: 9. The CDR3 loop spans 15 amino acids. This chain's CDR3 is CASSPGAGGYTEAFF. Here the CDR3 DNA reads TGTGCCAGCAGCCCGGGGGCAGGGGGGTACACTGAAGCTTTCTTT.